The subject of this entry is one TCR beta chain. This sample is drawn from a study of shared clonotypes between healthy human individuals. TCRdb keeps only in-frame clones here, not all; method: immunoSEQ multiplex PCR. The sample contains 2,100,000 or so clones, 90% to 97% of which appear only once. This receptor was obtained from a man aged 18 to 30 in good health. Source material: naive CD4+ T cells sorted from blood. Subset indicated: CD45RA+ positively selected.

CDR3 sequence reads: CASRRTGQGENEQFF. The CDR3 coding sequence is TGTGCCAGCAGAAGAACAGGACAGGGGGAAAATGAGCAGTTCTTC. This sequence joins TRBV27 and TRBJ2-1; 10 nucleotides align to TRBD1. This CDR3 is built from 15 residues. Per germline, CDR1 MNHEY and CDR2 SMNVEV (reference sequence). V shed 6 bases and J 7 bases; nucleotides not matched to a gene: 9.